This T cell receptor (beta chain) is drawn from a study of patients and donors after allogeneic stem cell transplantation (dated by TCRdb to 2018 to 2021). A note on this clonotype: The target of this receptor is not known. No base quality information exists; no much larger clone differs at one position.

The library was made by RT-PCR. Sequencing took place on a NextSeq 550. TCRdb reran the public reads through fastp at Q25 and MiXCR, keeping productive beta chains. Every distinct CDR3 protein forms one entry, paired with its most common genes and DNA. This sample is represented by 920,000 or so distinct CDR3 sequences; roughly 17% of them were singletons. Around 6% of the sample goes to the ten largest clones. V trim: 8 bases; J trim: 4 bases; unmatched bases: 8. Sequences SNHLY (CDR1) and FYNNEI (CDR2) are obtained from the germline V gene. From cysteine to phenylalanine, the CDR3 is 13 amino acids long. CDR3 DNA is the only sequence kept; it has 39 bases, read in frame from the first base.

The sequenced material came from blood, either unsorted or a sorted T cell fraction (not recorded which). In this chain, TRBV2 is recombined with TRBJ2-7; 7 bases in between match TRBD2. The clonotype originates from a human donor who was either an allogeneic HSCT recipient or a stem cell or donor lymphocyte infusion donor (not recorded which). It is not recorded whose cells these are; they may come from a transplant donor. The DNA is as follows: TGTGCCAGCTTCCGGCTAGCGGATTACGAGCAGTACTTC. The resulting protein is CASFRLADYEQYF.